This TCR beta chain was obtained from a study of blood T cell repertoires in COVID-19. Study overall: Specimens from acute and convalescent COVID-19 originated in the United States, Italy and Spain. Sources were T cells, B-cell-depleted T cells, or PBMCs; the material itself was cDNA or gDNA.

This CDR3 has 15 amino acids. Germline values: CDR1 KGHSH, CDR2 LQKENI. Per the study methods: Estimation of nucleated cell counts relied on the amplification of reference gene primers. Only in-frame clones appear in the TCRdb table, and some are missing; sequencing was by immunoSEQ multiplex PCR. V and J calls and clone size follow that table, whereas D and trimming were derived from the DNA. The sample lists 230,000 or so clones, approximately 84% occurring once. To note about this clone: One end of the junction varies from germline; a read error may be responsible.

The gene calls are TRBV18 and TRBJ2-3, with 8 bases matching TRBD1. The sequence derives from a man in his forties or fifties with active or convalescent COVID-19. Sequencing was carried out using peripheral blood. In DNA form, the CDR3 reads TGTGCCAGCTCCCCACAGGGGGTATCCGGAGATACGCAGTATTTT. This sequence encodes CASSPQGVSGDTQYF.